In its sample, the clone carrying this T cell receptor (beta chain) was seen a few times. This may come from a read error, since a much larger clone is one base off. CDR3 length: 16 residues. V lost 10 bases to trimming and J lost 1 base; unmatched junction nucleotides: 13. These data come from a study of regulatory T cells in long-lasting Graves disease. Time point here: newly diagnosed GD, antithyroid drugs for less than 3 months. RNA extracted from PBMCs served as the sequencing template. With iRepertoire HTBI primers and Arm-PCR of CDR3 regions, TCR beta libraries were built. TCRdb itself ran the multiplex PCR reads through MiXCR, one entry per CDR3 protein. The table shows around 400,000 distinct CDR3 sequences, with 10% to 15% occurring only once. The data were also submitted as part of a second study, on T cells in Graves' hyperthyroidism and ophthalmopathy.

This receptor was obtained from a woman younger than 35 with Graves disease. The source material was peripheral blood mononuclear cells (PBMCs), sampled at new diagnosis, from a patient treated with antithyroid drugs. This chain uses TRBV12-3 or TRBV12-4 with TRBJ1-2; 9 bases align to TRBD1. For the CDR3, the DNA is TGTGCCACCTCCGAGACAGGGGGTCCCATTAACTATGGCTACACCTTC. This codes for CATSETGGPINYGYTF.